The present entry profiles one TCR beta chain with its context. Profiling relied on immunoSEQ multiplex PCR, and the TCRdb table lists in-frame clones only, not all of them. The table shows tens of thousands of clones, with 80% occurring only once. The data stem from a study of OX40 agonist ivuxolimab in advanced cancers. Exclusion of a patient followed from autoimmune disease history or systemic immunosuppression. CDR3 size: 14 residues. The V segment lost 5 bases and the J segment 5 bases; nucleotides outside the gene matches: 9. Germline assignment: CDR1 PRHDT and CDR2 FYEKMQ (reference sequence). This material consisted of CD4+ or CD8+ T cells sorted from blood, taken in a trial of the OX40 agonist ivuxolimab. This TCR was recovered from an adult with an advanced solid tumor such as melanoma, head and neck, liver or kidney cancer. The chain combines TRBV13 with TRBJ2-7; 7 bases fit TRBD1. The CDR3 sequence is CASSNRQGHDEQYF. The CDR3 DNA is TGTGCCAGCAGCAACCGACAGGGCCATGACGAGCAGTACTTC.